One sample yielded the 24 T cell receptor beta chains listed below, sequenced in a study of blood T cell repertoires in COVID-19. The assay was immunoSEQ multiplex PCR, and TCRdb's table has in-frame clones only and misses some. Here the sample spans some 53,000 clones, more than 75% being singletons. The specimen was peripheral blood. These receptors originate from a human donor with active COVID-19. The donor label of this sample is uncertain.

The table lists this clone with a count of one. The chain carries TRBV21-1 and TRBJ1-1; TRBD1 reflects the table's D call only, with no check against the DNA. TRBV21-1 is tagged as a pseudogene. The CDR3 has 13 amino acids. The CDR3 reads CATRSTGQPEAFF. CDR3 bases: TGTGCCACCAGATCTACTGGGCAGCCTGAAGCTTTCTTT.

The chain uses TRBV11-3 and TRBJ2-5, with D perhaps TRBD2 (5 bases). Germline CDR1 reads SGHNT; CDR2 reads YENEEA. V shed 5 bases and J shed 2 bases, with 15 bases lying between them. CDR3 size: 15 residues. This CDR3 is CASSPRGLAQETQYF. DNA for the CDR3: TGTGCCAGCAGCCCCCGAGGGCTAGCTCAAGAGACCCAGTACTTC.

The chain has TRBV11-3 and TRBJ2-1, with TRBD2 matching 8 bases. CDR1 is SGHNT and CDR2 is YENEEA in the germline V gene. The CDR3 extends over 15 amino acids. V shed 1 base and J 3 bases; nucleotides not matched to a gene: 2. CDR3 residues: CASSLGGTSYNEQFF. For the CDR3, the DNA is TGTGCCAGCAGCTTAGGCGGGACTAGCTACAATGAGCAGTTCTTC.

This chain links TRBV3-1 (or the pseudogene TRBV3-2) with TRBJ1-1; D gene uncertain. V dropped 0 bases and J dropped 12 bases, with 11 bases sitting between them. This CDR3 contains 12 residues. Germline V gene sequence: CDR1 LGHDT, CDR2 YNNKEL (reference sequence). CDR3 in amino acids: CASSQDPGSSFF. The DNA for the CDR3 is TGTGCCAGCAGCCAAGACCCGGGATCTTCTTTCTTT.

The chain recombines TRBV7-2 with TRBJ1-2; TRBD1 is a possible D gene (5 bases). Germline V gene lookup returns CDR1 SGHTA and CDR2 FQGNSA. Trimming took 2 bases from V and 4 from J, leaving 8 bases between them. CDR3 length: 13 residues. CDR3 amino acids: CASSLSGGYGYTF. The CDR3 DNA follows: TGTGCCAGCAGCTTATCGGGGGGCTATGGCTACACCTTC.

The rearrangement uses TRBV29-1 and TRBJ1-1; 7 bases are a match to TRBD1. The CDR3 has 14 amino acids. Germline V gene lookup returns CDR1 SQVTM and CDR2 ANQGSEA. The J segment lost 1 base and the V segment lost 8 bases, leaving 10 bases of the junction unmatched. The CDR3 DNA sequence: TGCAGCACAGAGGCGGGACAGACGAACACTGAAGCTTTCTTT. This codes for CSTEAGQTNTEAFF. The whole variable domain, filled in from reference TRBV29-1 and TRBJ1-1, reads SAVISQKPSRDICQRGTSLTIQCQVDSQVTMMFWYRQQPGQSLTLIATANQGSEATYESGFVIDKFPISRPNLTFSTLTVSNMSPEDSSIYLCSTEAGQTNTEAFFGQGTRLTVV.

The CDR3 bases are TGTGCCAGCAGCCCGAGAGGCGCCCCAGTTCAGGGTGAAGCTTTCTTT. It specifies CASSPRGAPVQGEAFF. The gene calls are TRBV3-1 (or the pseudogene TRBV3-2) and TRBJ1-1, with a possible D match to TRBD1 (5 bases). Trimming pared 4 bases from V and 7 bases from J, leaving 22 bases between. Germline V CDR1 and CDR2: LGHDT, YNNKEL (reference sequence). This CDR3 is 16 amino acids long.

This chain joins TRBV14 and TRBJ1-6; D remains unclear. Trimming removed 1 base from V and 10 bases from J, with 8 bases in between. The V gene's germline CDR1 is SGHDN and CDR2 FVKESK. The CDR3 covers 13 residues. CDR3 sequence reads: CASSQVLSSPLHF. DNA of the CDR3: TGTGCCAGCAGCCAAGTTTTATCGTCACCCCTCCACTTT.

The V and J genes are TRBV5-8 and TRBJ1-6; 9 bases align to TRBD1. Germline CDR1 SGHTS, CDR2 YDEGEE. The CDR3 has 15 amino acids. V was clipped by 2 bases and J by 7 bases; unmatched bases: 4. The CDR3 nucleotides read TGTGCCAGCAGCTTTGGACAGGGGCCAAATTCACCCCTCCACTTT. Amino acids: CASSFGQGPNSPLHF.

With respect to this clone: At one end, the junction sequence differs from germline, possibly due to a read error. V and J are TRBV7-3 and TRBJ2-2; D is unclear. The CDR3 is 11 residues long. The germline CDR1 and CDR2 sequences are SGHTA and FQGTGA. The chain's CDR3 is CASSLTGELFF. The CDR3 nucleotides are TGTGCCAGCAGCCTAACCGGGGAGCTGTTTTTT.

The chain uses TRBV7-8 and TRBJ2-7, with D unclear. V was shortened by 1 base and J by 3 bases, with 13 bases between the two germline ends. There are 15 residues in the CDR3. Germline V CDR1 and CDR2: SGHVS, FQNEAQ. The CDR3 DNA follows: TGTGCCAGCAGCTTAGATAGCCCTCCAAACTACGAGCAGTACTTC. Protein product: CASSLDSPPNYEQYF.

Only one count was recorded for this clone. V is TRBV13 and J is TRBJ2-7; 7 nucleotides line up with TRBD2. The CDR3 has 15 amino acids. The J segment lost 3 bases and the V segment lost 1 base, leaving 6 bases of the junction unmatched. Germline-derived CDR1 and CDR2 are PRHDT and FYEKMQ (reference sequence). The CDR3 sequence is CASSLDASGYYEQYF. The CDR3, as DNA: TGTGCCAGCAGCTTAGATGCTAGCGGCTACTACGAGCAGTACTTC.

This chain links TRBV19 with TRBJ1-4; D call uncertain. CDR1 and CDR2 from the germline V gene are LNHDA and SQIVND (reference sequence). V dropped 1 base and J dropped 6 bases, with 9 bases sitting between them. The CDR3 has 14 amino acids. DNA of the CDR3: TGTGCCAGTAGTATAGCCCGGTCCGATGAAAAACTGTTTTTT. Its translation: CASSIARSDEKLFF.

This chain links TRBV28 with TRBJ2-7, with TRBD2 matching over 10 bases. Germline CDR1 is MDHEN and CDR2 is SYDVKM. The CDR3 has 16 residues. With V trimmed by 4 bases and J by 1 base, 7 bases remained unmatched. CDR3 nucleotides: TGTGCCAGCAGTTCACCAGGACTAGCGGCGTCCTACGAGCAGTACTTC. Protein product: CASSSPGLAASYEQYF.

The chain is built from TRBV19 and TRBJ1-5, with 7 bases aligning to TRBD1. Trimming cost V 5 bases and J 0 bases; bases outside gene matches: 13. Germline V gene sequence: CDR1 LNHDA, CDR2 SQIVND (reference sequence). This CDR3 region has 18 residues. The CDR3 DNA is TGTGCCAGTAGTCGACAGGGCACACGATCCAATAGCAATCAGCCCCAGCATTTT. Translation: CASSRQGTRSNSNQPQHF.

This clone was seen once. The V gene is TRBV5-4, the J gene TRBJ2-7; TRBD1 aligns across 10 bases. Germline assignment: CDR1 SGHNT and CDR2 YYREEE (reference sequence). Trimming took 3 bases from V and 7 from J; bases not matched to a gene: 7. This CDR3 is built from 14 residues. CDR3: CASSSGTGVGEQYF. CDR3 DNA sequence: TGTGCCAGCAGCTCCGGGACAGGGGTCGGGGAGCAGTACTTC.

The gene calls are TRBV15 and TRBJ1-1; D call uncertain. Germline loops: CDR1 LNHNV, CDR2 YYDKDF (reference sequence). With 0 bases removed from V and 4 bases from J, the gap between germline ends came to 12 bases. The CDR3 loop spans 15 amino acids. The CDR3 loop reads CATSREPRLGTEAFF. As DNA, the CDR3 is TGTGCCACCAGCAGAGAACCGCGGCTTGGCACTGAAGCTTTCTTT.

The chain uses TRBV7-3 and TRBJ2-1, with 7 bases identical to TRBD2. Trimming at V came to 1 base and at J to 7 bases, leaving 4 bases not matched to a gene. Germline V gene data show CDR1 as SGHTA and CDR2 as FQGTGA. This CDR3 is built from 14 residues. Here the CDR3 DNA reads TGTGCCAGCAGCTTAAGTCAGCGGGGAAATGAGCAGTTCTTC. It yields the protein CASSLSQRGNEQFF.

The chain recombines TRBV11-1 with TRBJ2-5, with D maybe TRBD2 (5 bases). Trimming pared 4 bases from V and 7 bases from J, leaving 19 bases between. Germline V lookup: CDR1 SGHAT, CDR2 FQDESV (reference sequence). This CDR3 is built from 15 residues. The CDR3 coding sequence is TGTGCCAGCAGCTCCGACTCCCCCGGGGTTGGGACCCAGTACTTC. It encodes CASSSDSPGVGTQYF.

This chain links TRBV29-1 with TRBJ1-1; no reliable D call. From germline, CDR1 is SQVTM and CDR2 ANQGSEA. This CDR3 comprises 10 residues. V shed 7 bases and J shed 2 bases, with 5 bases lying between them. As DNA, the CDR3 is TGCAGCGCAACTAACACTGAAGCTTTCTTT. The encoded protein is CSATNTEAFF.

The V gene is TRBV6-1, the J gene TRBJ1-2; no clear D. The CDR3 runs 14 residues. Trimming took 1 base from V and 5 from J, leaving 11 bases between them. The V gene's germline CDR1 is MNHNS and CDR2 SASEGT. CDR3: CASSEGGRAYGYTF. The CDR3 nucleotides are TGTGCCAGCAGTGAAGGAGGGCGGGCTTATGGCTACACCTTC.

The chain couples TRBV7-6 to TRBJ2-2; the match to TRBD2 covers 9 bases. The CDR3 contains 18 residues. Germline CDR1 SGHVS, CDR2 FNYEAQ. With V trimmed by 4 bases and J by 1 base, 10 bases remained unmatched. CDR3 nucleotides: TGTGCCAGCAGCTCTCCCCTCTTAGCGGGGGTGAACACCGGGGAGCTGTTTTTT. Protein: CASSSPLLAGVNTGELFF. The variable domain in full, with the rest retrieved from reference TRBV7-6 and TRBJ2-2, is GAGVSQSPRYKVTKRGQDVALRCDPISGHVSLYWYRQALGQGPEFLTYFNYEAQQDKSGLPNDRFSAERPEGSISTLTIQRTEQRDSAMYRCASSSPLLAGVNTGELFFGEGSRLTVL.

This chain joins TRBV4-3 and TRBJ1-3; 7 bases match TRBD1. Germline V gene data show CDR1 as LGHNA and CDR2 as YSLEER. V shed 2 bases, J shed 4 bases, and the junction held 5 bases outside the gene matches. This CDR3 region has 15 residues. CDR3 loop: CASSQQTGLGNTIYF. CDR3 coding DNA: TGCGCCAGCAGCCAACAGACAGGGCTCGGAAACACCATATATTTT.

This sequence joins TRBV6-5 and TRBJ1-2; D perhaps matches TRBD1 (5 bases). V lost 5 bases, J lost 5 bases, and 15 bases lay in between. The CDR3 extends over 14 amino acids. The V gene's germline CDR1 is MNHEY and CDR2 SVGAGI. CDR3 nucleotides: TGTGCCAGCAGTAGGGACCCGGGGGGTTATGGCTACACCTTC. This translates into CASSRDPGGYGYTF.